Listed below are T cell receptor beta chains from one sample, sequenced in a study of patients and donors after allogeneic stem cell transplantation. TCRdb used MiXCR to reprocess the RT-PCR reads, holding one entry per CDR3 protein. The table has about 960,000 distinct CDR3 sequences, roughly 17% seen once. Sequenced input: blood, either unsorted or a sorted T cell fraction (not recorded which). Source of these receptors: a human donor who was either an allogeneic HSCT recipient or a stem cell or donor lymphocyte infusion donor (not recorded which). It is not recorded whose cells these are; they may come from a transplant donor. CDR3s include the opening cysteine and the closing phenylalanine or tryptophan. A D gene is named only where the DNA matches it firmly. Some rows mark clone size as missing; the rest say once, few, many or name a class of expanded clone.

TRBJ1-1 TRBV4-3 . TRBD1 CASSQDLDRGGTEAFF TGCGCCAGCAGCCAAGATCTAGACAGGGGCGGGACTGAAGCTTTCTTT
TRBJ2-1 TRBV4-1 few . CASSGSLGDNRDEQFF TGCGCCAGCAGCGGGTCCTTAGGGGACAATCGTGATGAGCAGTTCTTC
TRBJ2-5 TRBV5-1 few TRBD1 CASSLDGTDQETQYF TGCGCCAGCAGCTTAGATGGGACAGATCAAGAGACCCAGTACTTC
TRBJ1-5 TRBV12-3/TRBV12-4 few . CASSFRRNQPQHF TGTGCCAGCAGTTTTCGACGGAATCAGCCCCAGCATTTT
TRBJ1-6 TRBV12-3/TRBV12-4 . . CASSLREDPYFKNSPLHF TGTGCCAGCAGTCTCCGGGAGGACCCCTATTTTAAAAATTCACCCCTCCACTTT
TRBJ2-7 TRBV12-3/TRBV12-4 many TRBD1 CASTLGQGTYEQYF TGTGCCAGCACTTTGGGACAGGGAACCTACGAGCAGTACTTC
TRBJ2-2 TRBV29-1 few TRBD2 CSVAGGPTGELFF TGCAGCGTAGCGGGGGGGCCCACCGGGGAGCTGTTTTTT
TRBJ2-7 TRBV5-1 many TRBD1 CASSYRDSSYEQYF TGTGCCAGCAGCTACCGGGACAGCTCCTACGAGCAGTACTTC
TRBJ2-7 TRBV20-1 . . CSASSGVHYEQYF TGCAGTGCTAGTTCCGGGGTCCACTACGAGCAGTACTTC
TRBJ1-4 TRBV2 . . CAFQAGTEEKLFF TGTGCCTTCCAAGCCGGGACTGAGGAAAAACTGTTTTTT